These 27 T cell receptor beta chains originate from one sample sequenced in a study of post-analysis software for immune sequencing data. Their cognate antigens are unknown. Prepared libraries of TCR beta cDNA carried unique molecular identifiers. TCRdb itself ran the PCR reads through MiXCR, one entry per CDR3 protein. The table has about 430,000 distinct CDR3 sequences, more than 30% seen once; the top ten hold around 8%. Study-level points and caveats: Roughly 5 TRBV segments, including TRBV5-6, TRBV5-1 and TRBV20-1, were more frequent in patients than controls.

The sequenced sample consisted of blood. The receptor set was obtained from a girl under 10 years old with multiple sclerosis.

Points on this clonotype: At one of its ends the junction is not consistent with the germline gene, which may arise from a read error. The chain has TRBV6-5 and TRBJ1-4; D gene uncertain. The CDR3 spans 17 residues. Germline assignment: CDR1 MNHEY and CDR2 SVGAGI. The CDR3 DNA reads as TGTACCAGCAGTCACGCCTTTGAGGAGCCTGGTAATGAAAAACTGTTTTTT. It yields the protein CTSSHAFEEPGNEKLFF.

The rearrangement uses TRBV4-3 and TRBJ2-4; D perhaps matches TRBD2 (5 bases). The ends were cut back, 0 bases at V and 8 bases at J, with 8 bases in the middle. Per the germline V gene, CDR1 is LGHNA and CDR2 is YSLEER. The CDR3 spans 13 residues. In DNA form, the CDR3 reads TGCGCCAGCAGCCAAGAGACGGGGTACATTCAGTACTTC. Its protein is CASSQETGYIQYF.

The gene calls are TRBV7-3 and TRBJ2-1; either TRBD1 or TRBD2 may fit D (6 bases each). The germline V gene encodes CDR1 SGHTA and CDR2 FQGTGA. Trimming stripped 1 base from V and 4 bases from J, with 14 bases between. This CDR3 region has 16 residues. The CDR3 here is CASSLRGASGYNEQFF. The CDR3 coding sequence is TGTGCCAGCAGCTTAAGGGGGGCTAGTGGGTACAATGAGCAGTTCTTC.

The chain recombines TRBV4-3 with TRBJ2-7, with 11 bases that match TRBD2. V lost 5 bases and J lost 2; bases outside the gene matches: 11. The CDR3 spans 17 residues. Germline V gene sequence: CDR1 LGHNA, CDR2 YSLEER. CDR3 sequence (DNA): TGCGCCAGCAGCTCTGGACTAGCGGGTGAGAACGCCTACGAGCAGTACTTC. It translates to CASSSGLAGENAYEQYF.

This sequence joins TRBV18 and TRBJ2-7; D unresolved. The CDR3 sequence is 14 residues long. V lost 1 base, J lost 0 bases, and 7 bases lay in between. Germline V gene sequence: CDR1 KGHSH, CDR2 LQKENI. CDR3 in DNA: TGTGCCAGCTCACCACGTGGCCTCTCCTACGAGCAGTACTTC. This sequence encodes CASSPRGLSYEQYF. The full variable domain, its missing parts supplied by reference TRBV18 and TRBJ2-7, is NAGVMQNPRHLVRRRGQEARLRCSPMKGHSHVYWYRQLPEEGLKFMVYLQKENIIDESGMPKERFSAEFPKEGPSILRIQQVVRGDSAAYFCASSPRGLSYEQYFGPGTRLTVT.

This chain links TRBV5-1 with TRBJ2-1; D remains unclear. The CDR3 contains 13 residues. V was shortened by 5 bases and J by 8 bases, with 14 bases between the two germline ends. From germline, CDR1 is SGHRS and CDR2 YFSETQ. The CDR3 sequence is CASRSALHYEQFF. The CDR3 nucleotides read TGCGCCAGCAGATCGGCCCTACATTATGAGCAGTTCTTC.

This clonotype was detected only a few times. This chain joins TRBV27 and TRBJ1-2, with D perhaps matching TRBD1 (5 bases). CDR3 size: 15 residues. The V and J ends lost 2 bases and 7 bases respectively, with 17 bases between them. The germline CDR1 and CDR2 sequences are MNHEY and SMNVEV (reference sequence). In DNA form, the CDR3 reads TGTGCCAGCAGTTTAAGGGGACCCCCACGGGGTGGCTACACCTTC. Its protein product is CASSLRGPPRGGYTF.

The chain uses TRBV5-1 and TRBJ1-1; D perhaps matches TRBD1 (6 bases). Germline V gene sequence: CDR1 SGHRS, CDR2 YFSETQ. The CDR3 totals 16 residues. Trimming pared 1 base from V and 6 bases from J, leaving 19 bases between. The CDR3 nucleotides are TGCGCCAGCAGCTTGCAGTCAGGTACAGGGTACTCTGAAGCTTTCTTT. Translation gives CASSLQSGTGYSEAFF.

V gene TRBV12-3 or TRBV12-4 combines with J gene TRBJ1-1, with D tentatively TRBD1 (5 bases). V gave up 2 bases and J gave up 10 bases, with 20 bases separating them. The CDR3 is 15 residues long. The CDR3 loop is CASSLFGAGRSSAFF. As DNA, the CDR3 is TGTGCCAGCAGTTTATTCGGTGCAGGGAGGTCGTCAGCTTTCTTT.

The genes are TRBV20-1 and TRBJ2-1; 12 bases are shared with TRBD2. The V segment lost 1 base and the J segment 10 bases; nucleotides outside the gene matches: 5. The CDR3 runs to 14 residues. Germline assignment: CDR1 DFQATT and CDR2 SNEGSKA (reference sequence). The CDR3 sequence: CSARASGGAREQFF. CDR3 nucleotide sequence: TGCAGTGCTAGAGCTAGCGGGGGGGCTAGGGAGCAGTTCTTC.

The chain joins TRBV10-3 to TRBJ2-3, with 10 bases fitting TRBD2. The CDR3 is 21 residues long. Looked up from germline, CDR1 is ENHRY and CDR2 is SYGVKD. V shed 7 bases and J 4 bases; nucleotides not matched to a gene: 26. DNA for the CDR3: TGTGCCATCATTTCATGCGGGGCCCTAGCGGGGGTGTACACGAGGGCAGATACGCAGTATTTT. Amino acid sequence: CAIISCGALAGVYTRADTQYF.

This clonotype was observed a few times. The chain recombines TRBV5-1 with TRBJ2-3; D perhaps matches TRBD1 (5 bases). Per germline, CDR1 SGHRS and CDR2 YFSETQ. The CDR3 is 17 residues long. Between the trimmed V and J ends, which lost 2 bases and 1 base, there was a span of 17 bases. CDR3 sequence (DNA): TGCGCCAGCAGCTTCCTTAAAGACAGACTCGGCACAGATACGCAGTATTTT. Translated: CASSFLKDRLGTDTQYF.

This clonotype has more than one count but fewer than ten. The V gene is TRBV3-1, the J gene TRBJ1-2; D remains unclear. The germline V and J ends were trimmed by 1 base and 8 bases, with 5 bases remaining between them. The germline CDR1 and CDR2 sequences are LGHDT and YNNKEL (reference sequence). The CDR3 is 11 amino acids. The DNA for the CDR3 is TGTGCCAGCAGCCAAGCGGGCGGCTACACCTTC. It codes for CASSQAGGYTF.

This chain links TRBV6-5 with TRBJ2-4, with D possibly matching TRBD2 (5 bases). V lost 2 bases and J lost 7, with 12 bases in between. From germline, CDR1 is MNHEY and CDR2 SVGAGI. The CDR3 covers 14 residues. The CDR3 nucleotides are TGTGCCAGCAGTTACAGCGAGAGAGGGAACATTCAGTACTTC. It codes for CASSYSERGNIQYF.

The chain joins TRBV29-1 to TRBJ2-7; D is unresolved. The germline V and J ends were trimmed by 6 bases and 2 bases, with 20 bases remaining between them. Germline V gene lookup returns CDR1 SQVTM and CDR2 ANQGSEA. This CDR3 is built from 15 residues. The CDR3 spells CSVAPGPLTAYEQYF. The DNA for the CDR3 is TGCAGCGTCGCCCCGGGTCCCCTAACCGCCTACGAGCAGTACTTC.

This clonotype has just a few counts. The gene calls are TRBV6-2 or TRBV6-3 and TRBJ2-4, with 13 bases fitting TRBD2. With the DNA end fitting TRBJ2-7 better, the J assignment may be wrong. This CDR3 comprises 14 residues. Germline assignment: CDR1 MNHEY and CDR2 SVGEGT. The CDR3 DNA follows: TGTGCCAGCACCGGGGGACTAGCGGGAAGCGAGCAGTACTTC. Its translation is CASTGGLAGSEQYF.

The V and J genes are TRBV29-1 and TRBJ2-5; possible D gene TRBD1, 6 bases. In germline, CDR1 is SQVTM, CDR2 ANQGSEA. This CDR3 has 13 residues. V was trimmed by 5 bases and J by 4 bases, leaving 14 bases between them. CDR3 bases: TGCAGCGTTTATGACAGGTTCGGAGAGACCCAGTACTTC. Its protein is CSVYDRFGETQYF.

The gene calls are TRBV19 and TRBJ2-7, with TRBD2 identical over 12 bases. The CDR3 spans 18 residues. Germline values: CDR1 LNHDA, CDR2 SQIVND (reference sequence). The trim removed 5 bases at V and 0 bases at J, leaving 11 bases unmatched. CDR3 region: CASSPTLILAGGSYEQYF. Here the CDR3 DNA reads TGTGCCAGTAGTCCAACCCTAATACTAGCGGGGGGCTCCTACGAGCAGTACTTC.

The chain recombines TRBV15 with TRBJ1-2; D might be TRBD1 (5 bases). The CDR3 has 15 amino acids. V gave up 1 base and J gave up 2 bases, with 11 bases separating them. Germline CDR1 reads LNHNV; CDR2 reads YYDKDF (reference sequence). This CDR3 is CATSRGDPGNYGYTF. The CDR3 DNA reads as TGTGCCACCAGCAGAGGGGACCCAGGGAACTATGGCTACACCTTC.

This chain joins TRBV12-3 or TRBV12-4 and TRBJ1-5; D remains unclear. The CDR3 loop spans 15 amino acids. V lost 7 bases and J 0 bases, leaving 13 bases between the germline ends. CDR3 sequence: CASTLSLYSNQPQHF. The CDR3 coding sequence is TGTGCCAGCACCCTGAGCCTTTATAGCAATCAGCCCCAGCATTTT.

This clonotype was seen only a few times. The rearrangement uses TRBV9 and TRBJ2-5; 10 bases agree with TRBD1. The CDR3 length is 16 residues. After removal of 4 bases from V and 9 bases from J, the junction contained 15 bases not matched to a gene. Germline CDR1 and CDR2: SGDLS and YYNGEE. The CDR3 loop is CASSSRTGTGASPQYF. CDR3 nucleotides: TGTGCCAGCAGCTCGAGGACCGGGACAGGGGCTTCGCCCCAGTACTTC.

In this sample, this clonotype turned up many times. The V and J genes are TRBV10-3 and TRBJ2-5; tentative D call: TRBD2 (6 bases). The ends were cut back, 4 bases at V and 5 bases at J, with 11 bases in the middle. CDR3 length: 13 residues. The V gene's germline CDR1 is ENHRY and CDR2 SYGVKD. The DNA of the CDR3 is TGTGCCATCAGTGCCGGGGGAGAGGAGACCCAGTACTTC. This gives the protein CAISAGGEETQYF.

The chain joins TRBV29-1 to TRBJ1-5, with D uncertain. Germline CDR1 and CDR2: SQVTM and ANQGSEA. Trimming cost V 1 base and J 6 bases, with 10 bases left between them. This CDR3 contains 13 residues. This chain's CDR3 is CSVEVRGPQPQHF. CDR3 DNA: TGCAGCGTTGAAGTCCGGGGTCCTCAGCCCCAGCATTTT.

The sample holds one count of this clonotype. The J gene is TRBJ2-3, the V gene TRBV29-1; 15 positions match TRBD2. V lost 3 bases and J lost 0; bases outside the gene matches: 4. Germline lookup yields CDR1 SQVTM and CDR2 ANQGSEA. CDR3 length: 17 residues. The CDR3 sequence: CSVDGTSGRMSTDTQYF. CDR3 bases: TGCAGCGTTGACGGGACTAGCGGGAGGATGAGCACAGATACGCAGTATTTT.

The chain links TRBV28 to TRBJ2-5; the D is unclear. V was clipped by 6 bases and J by 11 bases, with 19 bases between them. This CDR3 contains 13 residues. CDR1 and CDR2 from the germline V gene are MDHEN and SYDVKM. CDR3 loop: CASSLSGSQEQYF. CDR3 in DNA: TGTGCCAGCAGCTTGTCGGGTAGCCAGGAGCAGTACTTC. The full variable domain, its missing parts supplied by reference TRBV28 and TRBJ2-5, is DVKVTQSSRYLVKRTGEKVFLECVQDMDHENMFWYRQDPGLGLRLIYFSYDVKMKEKGDIPEGYSVSREKKERFSLILESASTNQTSMYLCASSLSGSQEQYFGPGTRLLVL.

V and J are TRBV28 and TRBJ1-1, with D possibly being TRBD1 (5 bases). The length of the CDR3 is 14 residues. Germline CDR1 is MDHEN and CDR2 is SYDVKM. V lost 6 bases and J lost 6, with 17 bases in between. The CDR3 DNA sequence: TGTGCCAGCAGCTACATCAGGGAAATCCCTGAAGCTTTCTTT. It encodes CASSYIREIPEAFF.

The chain recombines TRBV9 with TRBJ1-6; D is undetermined. The germline V and J ends were trimmed by 0 bases and 8 bases, with 9 bases remaining between them. The CDR3 totals 14 residues. Germline CDR1 SGDLS, CDR2 YYNGEE. The CDR3 DNA sequence: TGTGCCAGCAGCGTAGCCGGTCGGCATTCACCCCTCCACTTT. Protein sequence: CASSVAGRHSPLHF.